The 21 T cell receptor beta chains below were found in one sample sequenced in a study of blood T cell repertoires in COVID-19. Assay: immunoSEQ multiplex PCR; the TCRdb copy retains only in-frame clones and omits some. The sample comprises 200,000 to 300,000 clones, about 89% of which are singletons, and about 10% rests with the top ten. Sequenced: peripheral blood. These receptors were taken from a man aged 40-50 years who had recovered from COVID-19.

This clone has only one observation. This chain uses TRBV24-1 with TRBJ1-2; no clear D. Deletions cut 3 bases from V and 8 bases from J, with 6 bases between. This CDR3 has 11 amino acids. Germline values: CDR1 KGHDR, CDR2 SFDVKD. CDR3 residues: CATSDGLGYTF. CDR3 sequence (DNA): TGTGCCACCAGTGATGGGCTGGGCTACACCTTC.

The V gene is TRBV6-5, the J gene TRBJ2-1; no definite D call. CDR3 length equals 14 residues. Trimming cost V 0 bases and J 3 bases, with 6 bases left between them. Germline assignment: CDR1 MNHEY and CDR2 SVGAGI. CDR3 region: CASSYSAGYNEQFF. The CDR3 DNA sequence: TGTGCCAGCAGTTACTCCGCAGGCTACAATGAGCAGTTCTTC.

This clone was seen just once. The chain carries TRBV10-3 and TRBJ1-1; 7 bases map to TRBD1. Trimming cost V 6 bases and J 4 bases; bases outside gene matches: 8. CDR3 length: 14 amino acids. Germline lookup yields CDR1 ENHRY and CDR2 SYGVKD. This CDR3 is CAIRDDRAGTEAFF. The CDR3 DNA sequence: TGTGCCATCAGGGACGACAGGGCCGGCACTGAAGCTTTCTTT.

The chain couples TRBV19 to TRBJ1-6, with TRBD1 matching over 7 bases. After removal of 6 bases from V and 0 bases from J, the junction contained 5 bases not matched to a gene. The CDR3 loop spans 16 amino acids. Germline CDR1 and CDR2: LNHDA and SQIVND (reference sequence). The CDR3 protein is CASRLQGTSYNSPLHF. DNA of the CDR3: TGTGCCAGTAGGCTACAGGGGACCTCCTATAATTCACCCCTCCACTTT.

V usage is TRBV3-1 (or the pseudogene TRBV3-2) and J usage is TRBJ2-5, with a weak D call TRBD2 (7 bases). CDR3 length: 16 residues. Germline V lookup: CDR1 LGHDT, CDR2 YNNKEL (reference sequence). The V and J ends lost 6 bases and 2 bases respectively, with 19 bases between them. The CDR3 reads CASSSLWGGPQETQYF. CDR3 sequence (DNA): TGTGCCAGCAGTTCACTCTGGGGGGGGCCTCAAGAGACCCAGTACTTC.

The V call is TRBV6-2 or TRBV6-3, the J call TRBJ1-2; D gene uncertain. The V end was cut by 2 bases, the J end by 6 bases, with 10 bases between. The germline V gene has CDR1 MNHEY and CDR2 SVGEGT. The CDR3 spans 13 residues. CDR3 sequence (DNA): TGTGCCAGCAGTTACGAGGTTTTGGATGGCTACACCTTC. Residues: CASSYEVLDGYTF.

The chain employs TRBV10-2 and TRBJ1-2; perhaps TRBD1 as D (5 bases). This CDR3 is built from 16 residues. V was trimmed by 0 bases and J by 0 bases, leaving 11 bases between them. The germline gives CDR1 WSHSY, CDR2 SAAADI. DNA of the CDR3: TGCGCCAGCAGTGAGTCGGGGCCCCCTGCTAACTATGGCTACACCTTC. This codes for CASSESGPPANYGYTF.

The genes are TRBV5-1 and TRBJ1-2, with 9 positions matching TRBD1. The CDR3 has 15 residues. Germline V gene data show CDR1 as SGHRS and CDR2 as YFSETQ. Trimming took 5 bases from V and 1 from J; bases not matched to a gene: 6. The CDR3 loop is CASRLPGQGNYGYTF. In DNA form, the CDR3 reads TGCGCCAGCAGATTACCGGGACAGGGTAACTATGGCTACACCTTC.

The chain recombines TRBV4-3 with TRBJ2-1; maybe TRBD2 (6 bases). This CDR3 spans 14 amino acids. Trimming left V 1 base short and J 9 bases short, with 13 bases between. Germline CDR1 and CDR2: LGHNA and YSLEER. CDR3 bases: TGCGCCAGCAGCCAAGGTGCCGGAGGGAGTGAGCAGTTCTTC. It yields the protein CASSQGAGGSEQFF.

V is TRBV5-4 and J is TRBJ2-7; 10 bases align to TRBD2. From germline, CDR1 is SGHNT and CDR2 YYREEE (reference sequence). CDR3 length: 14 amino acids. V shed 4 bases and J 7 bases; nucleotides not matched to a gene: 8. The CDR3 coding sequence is TGTGCCAGCAGCGGGAGCGGGGGGGCTCGGGAGCAGTACTTC. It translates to CASSGSGGAREQYF.

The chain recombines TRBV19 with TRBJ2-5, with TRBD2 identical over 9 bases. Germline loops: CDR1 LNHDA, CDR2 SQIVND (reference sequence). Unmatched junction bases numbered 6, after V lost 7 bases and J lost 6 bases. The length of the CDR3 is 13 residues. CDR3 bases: TGTGCCAGTATGCAAAGCGGGAGGAAGACCCAGTACTTC. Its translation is CASMQSGRKTQYF.

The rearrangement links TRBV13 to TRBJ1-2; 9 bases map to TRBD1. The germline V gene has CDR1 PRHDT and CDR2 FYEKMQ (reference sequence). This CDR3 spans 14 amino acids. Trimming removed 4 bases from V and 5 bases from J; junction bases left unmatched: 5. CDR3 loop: CASSSKQGAYGYTF. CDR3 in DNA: TGTGCCAGCAGCTCCAAACAGGGGGCTTATGGCTACACCTTC.

CDR3 sequence reads: CASSSKTVTPGANVLTF. For the CDR3, the DNA is TGTGCCAGTAGTAGTAAGACAGTTACCCCTGGGGCCAACGTCCTGACTTTC. The V call is TRBV19, the J call TRBJ2-6; D is perhaps TRBD1 (5 bases). V lost 4 bases and J lost 2, with 15 bases in between. CDR1 and CDR2 from the germline V gene are LNHDA and SQIVND (reference sequence). There are 17 residues in the CDR3.

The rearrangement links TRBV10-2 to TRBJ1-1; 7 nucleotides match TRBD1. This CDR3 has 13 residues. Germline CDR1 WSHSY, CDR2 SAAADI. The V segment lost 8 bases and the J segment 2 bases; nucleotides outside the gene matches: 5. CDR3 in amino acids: CASGRGDNTEAFF. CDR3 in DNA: TGCGCCAGCGGCAGGGGGGATAACACTGAAGCTTTCTTT.

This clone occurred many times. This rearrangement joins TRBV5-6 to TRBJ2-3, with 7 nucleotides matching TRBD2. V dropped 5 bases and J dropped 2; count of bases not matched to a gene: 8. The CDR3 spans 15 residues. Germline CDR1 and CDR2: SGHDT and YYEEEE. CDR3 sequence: CASSWASGSTDTQYF. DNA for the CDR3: TGTGCCAGCAGTTGGGCTAGCGGCTCCACAGATACGCAGTATTTT.

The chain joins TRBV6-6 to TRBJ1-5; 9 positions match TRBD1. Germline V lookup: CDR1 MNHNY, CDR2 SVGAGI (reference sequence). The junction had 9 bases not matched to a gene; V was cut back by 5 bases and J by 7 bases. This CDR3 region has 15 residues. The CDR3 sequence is CASSTGGDRRQPQHF. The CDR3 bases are TGTGCCAGCAGTACAGGGGGCGACCGTCGACAGCCCCAGCATTTT.

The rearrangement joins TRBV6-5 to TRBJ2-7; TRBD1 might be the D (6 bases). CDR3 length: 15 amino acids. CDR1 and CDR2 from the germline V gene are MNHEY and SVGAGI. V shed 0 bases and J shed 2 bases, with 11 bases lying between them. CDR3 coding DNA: TGTGCCAGCAGTTACTCGTCAGGGGCGCCCTACGAGCAGTACTTC. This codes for CASSYSSGAPYEQYF.

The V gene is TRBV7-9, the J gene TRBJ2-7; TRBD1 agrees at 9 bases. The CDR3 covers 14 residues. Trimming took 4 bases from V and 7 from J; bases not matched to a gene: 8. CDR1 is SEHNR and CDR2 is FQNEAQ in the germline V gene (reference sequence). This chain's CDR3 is CASSWDRVQGEQYF. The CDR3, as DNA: TGTGCCAGCAGCTGGGACAGGGTCCAGGGTGAGCAGTACTTC.

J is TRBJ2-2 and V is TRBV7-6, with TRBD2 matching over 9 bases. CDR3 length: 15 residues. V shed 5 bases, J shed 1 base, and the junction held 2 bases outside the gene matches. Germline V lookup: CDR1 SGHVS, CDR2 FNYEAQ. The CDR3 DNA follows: TGTGCCAGCAGCCTGACTAGCGGGAACACCGGGGAGCTGTTTTTT. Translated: CASSLTSGNTGELFF.

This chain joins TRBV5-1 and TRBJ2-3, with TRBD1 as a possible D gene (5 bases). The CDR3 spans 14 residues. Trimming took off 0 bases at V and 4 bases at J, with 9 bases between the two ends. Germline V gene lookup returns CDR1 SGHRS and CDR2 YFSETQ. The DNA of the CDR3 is TGCGCCAGCAGCTTGGCCCAGGGATCAGATACGCAGTATTTT. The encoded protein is CASSLAQGSDTQYF.

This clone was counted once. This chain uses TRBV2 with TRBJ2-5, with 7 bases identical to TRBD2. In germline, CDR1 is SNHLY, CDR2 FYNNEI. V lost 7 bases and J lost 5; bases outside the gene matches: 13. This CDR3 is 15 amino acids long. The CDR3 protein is CASTGERGRTETQYF. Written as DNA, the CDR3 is TGTGCCAGCACGGGGGAGCGGGGACGGACGGAGACCCAGTACTTC.